A single sample is the source of the 31 T cell receptor beta chains below, sequenced in a study of blood T cells in healthy people across ages. The use of a sample-barcoded 5' primer and a J-beta primer mix characterized a second PCR of 7 to 11 cycles. One entry per CDR3 protein, called by TCRdb with MiXCR from the 5' RACE reads. This sample has around 990,000 distinct CDR3 sequences, with more than 30% found just once. Sequencing was carried out using blood. These receptors all stem from a man aged 18 to 30 in good health.

This clonotype was found many times. The chain recombines TRBV12-3 or TRBV12-4 with TRBJ1-5; 10 positions match TRBD1. The CDR3 has 15 amino acids. V was pared by 5 bases and J by 5 bases, with 6 bases of the junction left unmatched. The DNA of the CDR3 is TGTGCCAGCAGTCCCCGGGACAGGGGCCATCAGCCCCAGCATTTT. Amino acid sequence: CASSPRDRGHQPQHF.

The chain has TRBV11-2 and TRBJ1-2; D unclear. The V gene lost 5 bases and the J gene lost 1 base, with 8 bases spanning the gap. The germline CDR1 and CDR2 sequences are SGHAT and FQNNGV. The CDR3 has 13 residues. CDR3 loop: CASSVGYNYGYTF. CDR3 bases: TGTGCCAGCAGCGTAGGTTATAACTATGGCTACACCTTC.

The chain has TRBV2 and TRBJ2-2, with 9 bases identical to TRBD1. The J segment lost 2 bases and the V segment lost 6 bases, leaving 4 bases of the junction unmatched. Germline CDR1 SNHLY, CDR2 FYNNEI. The CDR3 sequence is 15 residues long. The CDR3 region is CASRKQGANTGELFF. The CDR3 DNA is TGTGCCAGCAGGAAACAGGGGGCCAACACCGGGGAGCTGTTTTTT.

There are a few counts of this clonotype. The CDR3 sequence: CSAVRTGSDTQYF. CDR3 nucleotides: TGCAGTGCTGTTCGGACTGGCTCAGATACGCAGTATTTT. The chain couples TRBV20-1 to TRBJ2-3, with a weak D call TRBD2 (5 bases). Germline V gives CDR1 DFQATT, CDR2 SNEGSKA (reference sequence). Trimming took 5 bases from V and 4 from J, leaving 13 bases between them. The CDR3 extends over 13 amino acids.

The chain joins TRBV6-1 to TRBJ1-2, with a possible D match to TRBD1 (5 bases). The CDR3 is 13 residues long. CDR1 is MNHNS and CDR2 is SASEGT in the germline V gene. Deletions cut 1 base from V and 4 bases from J, with 7 bases between. The CDR3 here is CASSEVGVYGYTF. In nucleotides, the CDR3 is TGTGCCAGCAGTGAAGTAGGGGTCTATGGCTACACCTTC.

The V gene is TRBV7-8, the J gene TRBJ2-1; unclear D gene. CDR3 size: 15 residues. V shed 2 bases and J shed 9 bases, with 17 bases lying between them. CDR1 SGHVS and CDR2 FQNEAQ come from the germline V gene. The CDR3 coding sequence is TGTGCCAGCAGCTTATCTGTCGGCGGTCGGAGTGAGCAGTTCTTC. Translation: CASSLSVGGRSEQFF.

V and J are TRBV29-1 and TRBJ1-3; TRBD1 is a possible D gene (5 bases). This CDR3 region has 16 residues. The germline V and J ends were trimmed by 6 bases and 3 bases, with 21 bases remaining between them. The germline CDR1 and CDR2 sequences are SQVTM and ANQGSEA. This chain's CDR3 is CSVYTSSSGYGNTIYF. CDR3 in DNA: TGCAGCGTCTACACGTCATCCTCAGGGTATGGAAACACCATATATTTT.

J is TRBJ1-1 and V is TRBV5-5, with D hard to call. Germline V gene lookup returns CDR1 SGHKS and CDR2 YYEKEE (reference sequence). V was trimmed by 2 bases and J by 7 bases, leaving 12 bases between them. The CDR3 is made up of 13 amino acids. CDR3 coding DNA: TGTGCCAGCAGCTTACTCCAGGAGGGTGAAGCTTTCTTT. It codes for CASSLLQEGEAFF.

V usage is TRBV7-2 and J usage is TRBJ2-3, with a possible D match to TRBD2 (6 bases). The V end was cut by 5 bases, the J end by 2 bases, with 17 bases between. CDR3 length equals 16 residues. Per germline, CDR1 SGHTA and CDR2 FQGNSA. The CDR3 nucleotides are TGTGCCAGCAGCCTCCTGATGGGCGGGGTCACAGATACGCAGTATTTT. This sequence encodes CASSLLMGGVTDTQYF.

In regard to this clonotype: A junction boundary mismatches the germline segment, possibly from a read error. The chain links TRBV6-5 to TRBJ1-1, with D possibly being TRBD1 (5 bases). In germline, CDR1 is MNHEY, CDR2 SVGAGI. The length of the CDR3 is 15 residues. The CDR3 sequence: CVSTHSGGANTEAFF. The CDR3 nucleotides read TGTGTCAGCACCCACTCGGGGGGAGCGAACACTGAAGCTTTCTTT.

This clonotype was counted between two and nine times. The chain links TRBV6-5 to TRBJ1-2; unclear D gene. Germline V gene sequence: CDR1 MNHEY, CDR2 SVGAGI. The CDR3 is 17 residues long. V lost 4 bases, J lost 0 bases, and 18 bases lay in between. In nucleotides, the CDR3 is TGTGCCAGCAGTTTGGGCCCTGCGGGGTCTTCTAACTATGGCTACACCTTC. Protein: CASSLGPAGSSNYGYTF.

This clonotype was seen a few times. The rearrangement joins TRBV20-1 to TRBJ2-1; no reliable D call. This CDR3 has 13 amino acids. Germline CDR1 DFQATT, CDR2 SNEGSKA (reference sequence). Trimming cost V 0 bases and J 10 bases, with 13 bases left between them. The DNA of the CDR3 is TGCAGTGCTAGAGATCCGGAGATCCCGGAGCAGTTCTTC. Translation: CSARDPEIPEQFF.

This clonotype was counted between two and nine times. This chain joins TRBV3-1 and TRBJ1-1, with 7 bases matching TRBD1. V shed 5 bases, J shed 6 bases, and the junction held 6 bases outside the gene matches. CDR1 and CDR2 (germline): LGHDT, YNNKEL (reference sequence). The CDR3 is 13 residues long. The CDR3 nucleotides are TGTGCCAGCAGCTCATCCACAGGGGCTGAAGCTTTCTTT. It is translated as CASSSSTGAEAFF.

The V gene is TRBV7-2, the J gene TRBJ2-7, with D unresolved. There are 15 residues in the CDR3. The V gene lost 4 bases and the J gene lost 0 bases, with 13 bases spanning the gap. Germline V gene sequence: CDR1 SGHTA, CDR2 FQGNSA. Written as DNA, the CDR3 is TGTGCCAGCAGCTCAACCGGGTTACTCTCCTACGAGCAGTACTTC. Translating it yields CASSSTGLLSYEQYF.

This rearrangement joins TRBV20-1 to TRBJ1-1, with D possibly TRBD1 on 6 matching bases. Germline assignment: CDR1 DFQATT and CDR2 SNEGSKA (reference sequence). The CDR3 loop spans 14 amino acids. The germline V and J ends were trimmed by 8 bases and 5 bases, with 21 bases remaining between them. The DNA of the CDR3 is TGCAGTCCACTTAACCGGGACACTTTAACTGAAGCTTTCTTT. This codes for CSPLNRDTLTEAFF.

This clonotype was detected only a few times. V usage is TRBV27 and J usage is TRBJ2-4; D might be TRBD2 (6 bases). The assigned J gene may be wrong: the sequence end matches TRBJ2-7 better. CDR1 and CDR2 (germline): MNHEY, SMNVEV (reference sequence). This CDR3 region has 14 residues. The CDR3 coding sequence is TGTGCCAGCAGCCAGACTAGGGCTTTCGACGAGCAGTACTTC. Translated: CASSQTRAFDEQYF.

On this clonotype: Mismatch with germline at one junction end may stem from a read error. The chain links TRBV25-1 to TRBJ2-5, with D possibly TRBD1 on 6 matching bases. The J call may be mistaken, given a closer DNA end match to TRBJ2-7. CDR1 and CDR2 from the germline V gene are MGHDK and SYGVNS. The CDR3 runs to 15 residues. In nucleotides, the CDR3 is TGTGCCAGCTGTGAATCCGGACAGCGAACCTACGAGCAGTACTTC. Translating it yields CASCESGQRTYEQYF.

This clonotype was recorded a few times. This rearrangement joins TRBV6-6 to TRBJ1-1; D is possibly TRBD1 (6 bases). This CDR3 spans 14 amino acids. V was pared by 2 bases and J by 5 bases, with 12 bases between. Germline V gene lookup returns CDR1 MNHNY and CDR2 SVGAGI (reference sequence). The CDR3 nucleotides are TGTGCCAGCAGTTACGGCAGAGGGGGAACTGAAGCTTTCTTT. It yields the protein CASSYGRGGTEAFF.

This clonotype was seen a handful of times. The rearrangement uses TRBV10-3 and TRBJ2-1; perhaps TRBD1 as D (6 bases). The CDR3 sequence is 11 residues long. Germline V gene lookup returns CDR1 ENHRY and CDR2 SYGVKD. The V end was cut by 10 bases, the J end by 7 bases, with 11 bases between. This chain's CDR3 is CATKQGNEQFF. CDR3 DNA: TGTGCCACAAAACAGGGAAATGAGCAGTTCTTC.

This clonotype has more than one count but fewer than ten. This chain links TRBV4-2 with TRBJ2-2; D gene unclear. Between the trimmed V and J ends, which lost 3 bases and 0 bases, there was a span of 14 bases. Germline-derived CDR1 and CDR2 are LGHNA and YNFKEQ. CDR3 length equals 17 residues. The DNA of the CDR3 is TGTGCCAGCAGCCAGGATAGGCTGAACGCGAACACCGGGGAGCTGTTTTTT. Its translation: CASSQDRLNANTGELFF.

Turning to this clonotype: Just one base apart from a much larger clone, this may be a read error. The gene calls are TRBV6-2 or TRBV6-3 and TRBJ2-5; D gene uncertain. V was shortened by 5 bases and J by 11 bases, with 15 bases between the two germline ends. The V gene's germline CDR1 is MNHEY and CDR2 SVGEGT. There are 12 residues in the CDR3. The CDR3: CASSALWDEQYF. The CDR3 DNA sequence: TGTGCCAGCAGTGCCCTCTGGGATGAGCAGTACTTC.

V gene TRBV6-1 combines with J gene TRBJ2-7; TRBD1 agrees at 9 bases. Matching the DNA end better, TRBJ2-1 makes the J call doubtful. The CDR3 sequence is 15 residues long. Looked up from germline, CDR1 is MNHNS and CDR2 is SASEGT. For the CDR3, the DNA is TGTGCCAGCAGTCAGGGACAGGGTAGCTCCTACGAGCAGTTCTTC. It is translated as CASSQGQGSSYEQFF.

This clonotype has a handful of counts. The rearrangement joins TRBV29-1 to TRBJ2-1, with 7 bases fitting TRBD2. CDR3 length: 15 amino acids. The V gene's germline CDR1 is SQVTM and CDR2 ANQGSEA. After removal of 5 bases from V and 6 bases from J, the junction contained 13 bases not matched to a gene. For the CDR3, the DNA is TGCAGCGTTCTCCTCCCCCCTGGGGGGGGCAATGAGCAGTTCTTC. Protein product: CSVLLPPGGGNEQFF.

The CDR3 sequence is CASSYETSGGSYNEQYF. Here the CDR3 DNA reads TGTGCCAGCAGTTACGAGACTAGCGGGGGGTCTTATAATGAGCAGTACTTC. The chain recombines TRBV6-6 with TRBJ2-7, with TRBD2 matching over 13 bases. Trimming took 2 bases from V and 7 from J; bases not matched to a gene: 11. CDR3 length equals 17 residues. Germline CDR1 reads MNHNY; CDR2 reads SVGAGI (reference sequence).

V is TRBV12-3 or TRBV12-4 and J is TRBJ1-4; D is undetermined. Trimming removed 6 bases at V and 11 bases at J, with 13 bases between. This CDR3 spans 12 amino acids. CDR3: CASSKLLGKLFF. The CDR3 bases are TGTGCCAGCAGCAAATTACTCGGGAAACTGTTTTTT.

The chain joins TRBV3-1 to TRBJ2-1; tentatively, D is TRBD1 (6 bases). Deletions cut 0 bases from V and 7 bases from J, with 13 bases between. The CDR3 has 15 residues. The germline V gene has CDR1 LGHDT and CDR2 YNNKEL (reference sequence). The CDR3 spells CASSQEQGPSNEQFF. CDR3 nucleotides: TGTGCCAGCAGCCAAGAACAGGGCCCAAGTAATGAGCAGTTCTTC.

V is TRBV6-2 or TRBV6-3 and J is TRBJ1-1; the D is unclear. CDR3 size: 14 residues. Trimming stripped 0 bases from V and 5 bases from J, with 10 bases between. In germline, CDR1 is MNHEY, CDR2 SVGEGT. The CDR3 here is CASSYSMAWTEAFF. CDR3 bases: TGTGCCAGCAGTTACTCGATGGCTTGGACTGAAGCTTTCTTT.

This clonotype was seen only once. The chain recombines TRBV3-1 with TRBJ1-5; no clear D. Germline V lookup: CDR1 LGHDT, CDR2 YNNKEL (reference sequence). The CDR3 consists of 14 residues. V was cut by 6 bases and J by 0 bases, with 9 bases left in between. The CDR3 region is CASSQQHSNQPQHF. CDR3 in DNA: TGTGCCAGCAGTCAACAACATAGCAATCAGCCCCAGCATTTT.

This clonotype was detected a few times. The rearrangement links TRBV4-2 to TRBJ1-2; 7 positions agree with TRBD1. Trimming at V came to 0 bases and at J to 1 base, leaving 11 bases not matched to a gene. The CDR3 consists of 18 residues. Germline V lookup: CDR1 LGHNA, CDR2 YNFKEQ. The CDR3 region has the DNA TGTGCCAGCAGCCAAGATAATGTTCGAGGGGGCCTTAACTATGGCTACACCTTC. Translated, it gives CASSQDNVRGGLNYGYTF.

There are a few counts of this clonotype. The chain links TRBV2 to TRBJ2-7; tentatively, D is TRBD1 (6 bases). CDR3 length: 13 residues. Trimming pared 6 bases from V and 3 bases from J, leaving 12 bases between. Germline V gene data show CDR1 as SNHLY and CDR2 as FYNNEI. The CDR3 DNA reads as TGTGCCAGCAGGCAGGGGATAGGCTACGAGCAGTACTTC. This translates into CASRQGIGYEQYF.

The rearrangement uses TRBV4-3 and TRBJ2-5, with 8 nucleotides matching TRBD1. Germline CDR1 reads LGHNA; CDR2 reads YSLEER. This CDR3 is built from 22 residues. V lost 0 bases to trimming and J lost 3 bases; unmatched junction nucleotides: 24. The CDR3 spells CASSQELSLAGGVPSAKETQYF. The CDR3 nucleotides read TGCGCCAGCAGCCAAGAATTATCCTTAGCAGGGGGCGTACCCAGCGCTAAAGAGACCCAGTACTTC.